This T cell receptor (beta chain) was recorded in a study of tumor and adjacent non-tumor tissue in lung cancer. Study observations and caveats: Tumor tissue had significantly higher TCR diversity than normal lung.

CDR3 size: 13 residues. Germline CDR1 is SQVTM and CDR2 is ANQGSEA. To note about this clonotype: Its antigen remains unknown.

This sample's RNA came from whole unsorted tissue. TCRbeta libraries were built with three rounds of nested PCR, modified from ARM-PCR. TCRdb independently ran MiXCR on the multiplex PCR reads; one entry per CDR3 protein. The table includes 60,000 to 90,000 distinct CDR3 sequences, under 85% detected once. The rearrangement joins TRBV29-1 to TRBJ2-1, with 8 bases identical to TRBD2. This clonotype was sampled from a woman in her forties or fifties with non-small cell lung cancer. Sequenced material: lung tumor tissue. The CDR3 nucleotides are TGCGGAGCCAAGAAACGGGAGGGAGGTGAGCAGTTCTTC. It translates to CGAKKREGGEQFF.